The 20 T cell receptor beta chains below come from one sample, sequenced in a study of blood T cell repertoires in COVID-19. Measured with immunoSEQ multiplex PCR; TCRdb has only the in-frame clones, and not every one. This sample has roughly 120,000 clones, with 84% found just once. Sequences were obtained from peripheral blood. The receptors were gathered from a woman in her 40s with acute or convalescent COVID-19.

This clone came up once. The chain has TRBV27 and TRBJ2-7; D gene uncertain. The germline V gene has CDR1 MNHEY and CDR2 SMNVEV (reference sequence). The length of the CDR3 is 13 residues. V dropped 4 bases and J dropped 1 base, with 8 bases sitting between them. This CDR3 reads CASSSVISYEQYF. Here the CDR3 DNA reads TGTGCCAGCAGTTCAGTTATTTCCTACGAGCAGTACTTC.

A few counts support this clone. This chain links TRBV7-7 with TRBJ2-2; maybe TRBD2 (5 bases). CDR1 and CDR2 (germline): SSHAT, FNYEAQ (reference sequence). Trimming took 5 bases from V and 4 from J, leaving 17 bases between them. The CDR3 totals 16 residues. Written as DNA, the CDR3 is TGTGCCAGCAGCCTTACCGGAGGCCTCACCACCGGGGAGCTGTTTTTT. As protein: CASSLTGGLTTGELFF.

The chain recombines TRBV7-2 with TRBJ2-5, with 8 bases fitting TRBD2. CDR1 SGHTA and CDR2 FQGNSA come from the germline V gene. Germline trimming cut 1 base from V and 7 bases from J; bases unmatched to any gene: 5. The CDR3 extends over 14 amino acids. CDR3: CASSLDAGGGTQYF. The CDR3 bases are TGTGCCAGCAGCTTAGATGCGGGGGGCGGGACCCAGTACTTC.

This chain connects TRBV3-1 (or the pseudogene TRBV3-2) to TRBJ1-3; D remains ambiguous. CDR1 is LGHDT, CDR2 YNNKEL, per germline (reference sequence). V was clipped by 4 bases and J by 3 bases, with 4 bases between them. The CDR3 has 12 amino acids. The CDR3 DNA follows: TGTGCCAGCAGCCCGGTTGGAAACACCATATATTTT. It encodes CASSPVGNTIYF.

Here the CDR3 DNA reads TGTGCCAGCAGTGATTTGGCCAGAGGGGATACGCAGTATTTT. Translation: CASSDLARGDTQYF. This rearrangement joins TRBV2 to TRBJ2-3; D is perhaps TRBD2 (5 bases). Trimming cost V 3 bases and J 6 bases, with 13 bases left between them. The CDR3 loop spans 14 amino acids. Looked up from germline, CDR1 is SNHLY and CDR2 is FYNNEI.

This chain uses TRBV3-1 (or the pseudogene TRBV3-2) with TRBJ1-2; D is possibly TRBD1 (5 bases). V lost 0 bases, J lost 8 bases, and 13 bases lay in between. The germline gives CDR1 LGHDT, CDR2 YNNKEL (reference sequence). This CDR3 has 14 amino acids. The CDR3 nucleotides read TGTGCCAGCAGCCAAGATTGGGGGGGTAGGGGCTACACCTTC. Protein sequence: CASSQDWGGRGYTF.

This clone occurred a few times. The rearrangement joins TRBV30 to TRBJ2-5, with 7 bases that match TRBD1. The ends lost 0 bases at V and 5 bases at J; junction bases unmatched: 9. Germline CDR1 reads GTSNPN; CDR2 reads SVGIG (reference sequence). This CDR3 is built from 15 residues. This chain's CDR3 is CAWSVQSGGAETQYF. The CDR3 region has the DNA TGTGCCTGGAGTGTACAGTCAGGGGGTGCGGAGACCCAGTACTTC.

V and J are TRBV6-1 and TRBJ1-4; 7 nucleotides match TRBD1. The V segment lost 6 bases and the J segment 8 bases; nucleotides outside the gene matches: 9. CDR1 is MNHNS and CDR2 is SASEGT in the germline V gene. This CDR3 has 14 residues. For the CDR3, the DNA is TGTGCCAGCAGGACAGGGATTAATGTGGAAAAACTGTTTTTT. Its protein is CASRTGINVEKLFF.

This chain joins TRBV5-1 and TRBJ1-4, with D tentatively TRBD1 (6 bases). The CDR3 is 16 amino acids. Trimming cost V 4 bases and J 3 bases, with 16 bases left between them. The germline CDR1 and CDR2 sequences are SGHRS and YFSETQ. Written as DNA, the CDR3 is TGCGCCAGCAGCCCGAAACAGGGTGCTGCTAATGAAAAACTGTTTTTT. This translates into CASSPKQGAANEKLFF.

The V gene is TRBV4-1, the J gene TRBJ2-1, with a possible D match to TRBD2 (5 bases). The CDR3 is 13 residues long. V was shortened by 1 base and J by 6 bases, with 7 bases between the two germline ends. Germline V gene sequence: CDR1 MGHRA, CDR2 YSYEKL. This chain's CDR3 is CASSQGEGNEQFF. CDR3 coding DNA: TGCGCCAGCAGCCAAGGAGAGGGCAATGAGCAGTTCTTC.

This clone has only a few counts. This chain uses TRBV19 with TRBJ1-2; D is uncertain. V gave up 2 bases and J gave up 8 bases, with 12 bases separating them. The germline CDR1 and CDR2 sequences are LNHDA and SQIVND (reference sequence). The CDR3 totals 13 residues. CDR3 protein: CASSINGGEGYTF. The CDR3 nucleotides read TGTGCCAGTAGTATAAACGGTGGTGAGGGCTACACCTTC.

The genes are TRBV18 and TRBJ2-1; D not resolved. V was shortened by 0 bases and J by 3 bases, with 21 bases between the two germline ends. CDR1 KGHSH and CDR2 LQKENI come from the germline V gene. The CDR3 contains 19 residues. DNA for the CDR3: TGTGCCAGCTCACCACCGAGGCGGCGATTGGATTACCTCTACAATGAGCAGTTCTTC. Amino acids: CASSPPRRRLDYLYNEQFF. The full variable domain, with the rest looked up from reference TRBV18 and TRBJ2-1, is NAGVMQNPRHLVRRRGQEARLRCSPMKGHSHVYWYRQLPEEGLKFMVYLQKENIIDESGMPKERFSAEFPKEGPSILRIQQVVRGDSAAYFCASSPPRRRLDYLYNEQFFGPGTRLTVL.

The CDR3 protein is CASRRGGNTGELFF. The CDR3 DNA is TGTGCCAGCAGGCGGGGGGGAAACACCGGGGAGCTGTTTTTT. The chain uses TRBV7-8 and TRBJ2-2, with 9 bases matching TRBD2. Germline V CDR1 and CDR2: SGHVS, FQNEAQ. Trimming took 6 bases from V and 2 from J; bases not matched to a gene: 1. The CDR3 is made up of 14 amino acids.

CDR3 protein: CASSQSRGDGLYF. CDR3 nucleotides: TGTGCCAGCTCACAATCGCGGGGCGATGGTCTGTACTTC. This chain joins TRBV18 and TRBJ2-7, with D possibly TRBD2 on 6 matching bases. V was clipped by 4 bases and J by 12 bases, with 19 bases between them. Germline V CDR1 and CDR2: KGHSH, LQKENI. CDR3 length equals 13 residues.

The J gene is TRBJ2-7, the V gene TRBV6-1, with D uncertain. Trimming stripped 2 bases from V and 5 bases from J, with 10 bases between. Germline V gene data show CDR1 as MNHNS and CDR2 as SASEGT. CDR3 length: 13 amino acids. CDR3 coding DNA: TGTGCCAGCAGTGAACTCCGGGTCCACGAGCAGTACTTC. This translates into CASSELRVHEQYF.

DNA for the CDR3: TGTGCCAGCAGCTTAGGACAGGGGAATAATGAAAAACTGTTTTTT. Its protein is CASSLGQGNNEKLFF. The chain carries TRBV7-9 and TRBJ1-4, with 8 bases identical to TRBD1. Germline V gives CDR1 SEHNR, CDR2 FQNEAQ (reference sequence). The CDR3 is made up of 15 amino acids. Germline trimming cut 1 base from V and 4 bases from J; bases unmatched to any gene: 2.

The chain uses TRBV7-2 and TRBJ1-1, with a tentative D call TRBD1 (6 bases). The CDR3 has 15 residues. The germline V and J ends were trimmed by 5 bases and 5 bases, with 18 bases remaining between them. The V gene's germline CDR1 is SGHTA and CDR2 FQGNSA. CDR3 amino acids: CASSPRRGLRTEAFF. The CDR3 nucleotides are TGTGCCAGCAGCCCGCGCAGGGGATTGCGGACTGAAGCTTTCTTT.

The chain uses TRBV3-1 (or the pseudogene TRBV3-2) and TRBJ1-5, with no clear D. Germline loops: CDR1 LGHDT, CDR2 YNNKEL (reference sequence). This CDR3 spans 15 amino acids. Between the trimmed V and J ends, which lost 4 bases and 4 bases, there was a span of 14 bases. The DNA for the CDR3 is TGTGCCAGCAGCCCCCAAAGCGGTTTTAATCAGCCCCAGCATTTT. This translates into CASSPQSGFNQPQHF.

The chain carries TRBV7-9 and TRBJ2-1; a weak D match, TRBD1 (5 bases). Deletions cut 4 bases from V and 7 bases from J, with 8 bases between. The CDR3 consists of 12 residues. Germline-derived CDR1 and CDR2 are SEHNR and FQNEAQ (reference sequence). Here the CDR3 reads CASSSKGNEQFF. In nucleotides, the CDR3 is TGTGCCAGCAGCTCGAAGGGGAATGAGCAGTTCTTC.

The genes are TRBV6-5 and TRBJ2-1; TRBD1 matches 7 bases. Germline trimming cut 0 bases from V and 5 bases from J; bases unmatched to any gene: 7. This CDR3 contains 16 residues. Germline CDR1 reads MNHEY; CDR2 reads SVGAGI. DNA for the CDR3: TGTGCCAGCAGTTACTCGCCGACAGGGTTAAACAATGAGCAGTTCTTC. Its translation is CASSYSPTGLNNEQFF.